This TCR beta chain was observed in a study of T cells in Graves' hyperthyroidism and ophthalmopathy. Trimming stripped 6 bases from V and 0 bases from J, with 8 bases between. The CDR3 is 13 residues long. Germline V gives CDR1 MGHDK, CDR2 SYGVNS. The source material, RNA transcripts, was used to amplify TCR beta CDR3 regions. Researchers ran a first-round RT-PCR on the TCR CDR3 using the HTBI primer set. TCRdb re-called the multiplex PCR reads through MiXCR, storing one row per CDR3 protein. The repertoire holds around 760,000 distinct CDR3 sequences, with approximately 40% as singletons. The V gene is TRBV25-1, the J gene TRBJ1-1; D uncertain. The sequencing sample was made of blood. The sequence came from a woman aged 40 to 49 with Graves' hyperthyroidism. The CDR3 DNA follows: TGTGCCAGCAGAAGTCGGATGAACACTGAAGCTTTCTTT. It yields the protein CASRSRMNTEAFF.